This TCR beta chain is drawn from a study of cytomegalovirus exposure and HLA in healthy donors. This clone was seen a few times. In the PCR, 60 Vbeta and 13 Jbeta primers were used. Produced via immunoSEQ multiplex PCR; TCRdb's table is partial and in-frame only. The sample includes 180,000 or so clones, roughly 8.7% of them seen just once. Looked up from germline, CDR1 is SGHRS and CDR2 is YFSETQ. The CDR3 runs to 18 residues. With 4 bases clipped from V and 6 bases from J, the junction kept 14 bases outside the gene matches. The receptor was derived from a woman aged 30 to 39 in good health and CMV-seropositive. The sequencing input was PBMCs. The chain joins TRBV5-1 to TRBJ2-5, with 14 bases fitting TRBD2. As DNA, the CDR3 is TGCGCCAGCAGCGCTCTTGGGACTAGCGGGAGTTTTGGACAGACCCAGTACTTC. Translation gives CASSALGTSGSFGQTQYF.